This TCR beta chain was documented in a study of T-cell memory formation after mild COVID-19. Germline V gene data show CDR1 as SGDLS and CDR2 as YYNGEE. The CDR3 sequence is 15 residues long. V was shortened by 4 bases and J by 7 bases, with 18 bases between the two germline ends. 5'RACE with constant-segment primers yielded barcoded, UMI-tagged TCR alpha and TCR beta cDNA libraries. TCRdb used MiXCR to reprocess the 5' RACE reads, holding one entry per CDR3 protein. The sample carries 400,000 to 450,000 distinct CDR3 sequences, under 20% recorded once. The chain is built from TRBV9 and TRBJ2-1; D gene ambiguous. The sample comprised PBMCs or a T cell subset sorted from them (not recorded which). The sequence derives from a man younger than 30 who had mild COVID-19 (a few samples of this study predate the infection). Cell type and time point are not known. In nucleotides, the CDR3 is TGTGCCAGCAGCAATACGTGGGGAAGTAGGAATGAGCAGTTCTTC. Translating it yields CASSNTWGSRNEQFF.